This T cell receptor (beta chain) is from a study of PD-L1 blockade in urothelial cancer. The sample's time point: peripheral blood 6 weeks after treatment start. Repertoires were generated with immunoSEQ multiplex PCR, while TCRdb's copy carries only in-frame clones and drops some. The data show about 45,000 clones, with roughly four fifths seen just once and around 13% held by the top ten. Trimming removed 0 bases at V and 9 bases at J, with 10 bases between. In germline, CDR1 is SGHDT, CDR2 YYEEEE. This CDR3 spans 14 amino acids. The V call is TRBV5-6, the J call TRBJ1-6, with D possibly matching TRBD1 (6 bases). Source: PBMCs, taken around atezolizumab (anti-PD-L1) treatment. This TCR came from a man aged 55 to 70 with urothelial cancer. This CDR3 is CASSLGDMGSPLHF. The CDR3 coding sequence is TGTGCCAGCAGCTTGGGGGACATGGGTTCACCCCTCCACTTT.